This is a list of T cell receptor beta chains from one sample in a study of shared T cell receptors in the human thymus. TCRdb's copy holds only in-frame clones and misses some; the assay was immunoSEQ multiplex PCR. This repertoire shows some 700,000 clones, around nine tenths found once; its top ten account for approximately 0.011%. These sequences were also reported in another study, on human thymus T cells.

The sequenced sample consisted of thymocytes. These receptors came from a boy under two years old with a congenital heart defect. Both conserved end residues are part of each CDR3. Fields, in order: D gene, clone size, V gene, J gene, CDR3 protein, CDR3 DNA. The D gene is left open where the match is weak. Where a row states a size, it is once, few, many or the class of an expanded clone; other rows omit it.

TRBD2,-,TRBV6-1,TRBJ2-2,CASSELGRETSGRAPGELFF,TGTGCCAGCAGTGAATTAGGCAGGGAGACTAGCGGGAGGGCCCCCGGGGAGCTGTTTTTT
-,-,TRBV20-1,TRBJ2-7,CSARETYEQYF,TGCAGTGCCCGCGAAACGTACGAGCAGTACTTC
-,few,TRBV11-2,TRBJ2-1,CASSLGQGATSGLYNEQFF,TGTGCCAGCAGCTTAGGACAGGGGGCAACTAGCGGGCTCTACAATGAGCAGTTCTTC
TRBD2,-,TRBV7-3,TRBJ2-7,CASSLIPGTSEYEQYF,TGTGCCAGCAGCTTAATCCCCGGGACTAGCGAATACGAGCAGTACTTC
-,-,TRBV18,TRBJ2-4,CASSPPLDRYSDKNIQYF,TGTGCCAGCTCACCACCATTAGACAGGTACTCTGACAAAAACATTCAGTACTTC
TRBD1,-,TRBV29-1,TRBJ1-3,CSVGGLQGNTIYF,TGCAGCGTCGGCGGGTTACAGGGGAACACCATATATTTT
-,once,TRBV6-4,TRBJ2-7,CASPRRAGKAEQYF,TGTGCCAGCCCCCGACGGGCAGGGAAAGCCGAGCAGTACTTC
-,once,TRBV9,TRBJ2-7,CASSVAGVRYEQYF,TGTGCCAGCAGCGTAGCGGGAGTGCGATACGAGCAGTACTTC
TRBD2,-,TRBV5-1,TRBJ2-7,CASSPWTSGAYEQYF,TGCGCCAGCAGCCCATGGACTAGCGGGGCCTACGAGCAGTACTTC
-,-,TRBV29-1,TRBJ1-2,CSVRGRAKLNYGYTF,TGCAGCGTCCGCGGGAGGGCGAAGTTAAACTATGGCTACACCTTC
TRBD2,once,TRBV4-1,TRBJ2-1,CASSRSGTSGRAIHEQFF,TGCGCCAGCAGCCGGTCCGGGACTAGCGGGAGGGCCATCCATGAGCAGTTCTTC
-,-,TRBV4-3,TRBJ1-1,CASSQEGGGLEAFF,TGCGCCAGCAGCCAAGAGGGCGGAGGGCTGGAAGCTTTCTTT
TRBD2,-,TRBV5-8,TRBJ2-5,CASSWPGLAEETQYF,TGTGCCAGCAGCTGGCCGGGACTAGCGGAAGAGACCCAGTACTTC
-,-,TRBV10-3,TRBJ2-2,CAIRTRASTGELFF,TGTGCCATCAGGACTAGGGCTAGCACCGGGGAGCTGTTTTTT
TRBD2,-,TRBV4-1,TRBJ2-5,CASSHTKAGVAQYF,TGCGCCAGCAGCCATACTAAAGCGGGAGTGGCCCAGTACTTC
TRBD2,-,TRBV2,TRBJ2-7,CASSESLAGAQQYF,TGTGCCAGCAGTGAAAGCCTAGCGGGAGCGCAGCAGTACTTC
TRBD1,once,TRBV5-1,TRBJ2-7,CASSKPGQGAPGLSNEQYF,TGCGCCAGCAGCAAGCCGGGACAGGGGGCTCCGGGACTATCTAACGAGCAGTACTTC
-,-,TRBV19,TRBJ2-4,CASSSRGRGKNIQYF,TGTGCCAGTAGTTCCCGGGGCCGGGGGAAAAACATTCAGTACTTC
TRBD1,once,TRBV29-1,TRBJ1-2,CSVAGTGASANYGYTF,TGCAGCGTCGCCGGGACAGGGGCCTCAGCTAACTATGGCTACACCTTC
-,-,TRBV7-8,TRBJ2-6,CASSPEDSFASSGANVLTF,TGTGCCAGCAGCCCAGAGGACAGTTTCGCTAGCTCTGGGGCCAACGTCCTGACTTTC
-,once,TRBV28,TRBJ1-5,CASSRSGNQPQHF,TGTGCCAGCAGCCGATCCGGGAACCAGCCCCAGCATTTT
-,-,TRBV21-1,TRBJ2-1,CASSKAGLINEQFF,TGTGCCAGCAGCAAAGCGGGACTCATCAATGAGCAGTTCTTC
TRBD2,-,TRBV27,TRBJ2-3,CASSAAWGLAGSDTQYF,TGTGCCAGCAGTGCCGCCTGGGGACTAGCGGGTTCAGATACGCAGTATTTT
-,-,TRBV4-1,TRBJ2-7,CASSQERVTRDTSTYEQYF,TGCGCCAGCAGCCAAGAGAGGGTAACTCGGGACACCTCTACCTACGAGCAGTACTTC
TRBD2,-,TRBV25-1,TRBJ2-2,CASSATSGRATGELFF,TGTGCCAGCAGTGCCACTAGCGGGAGGGCCACCGGGGAGCTGTTTTTT
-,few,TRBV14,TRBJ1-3,CASSQDEMGPGHRTGNTIYF,TGTGCCAGCAGCCAGGATGAGATGGGGCCGGGCCACCGGACTGGAAACACCATATATTTT
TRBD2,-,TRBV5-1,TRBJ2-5,CASSYQLAGGETQYF,TGCGCCAGCAGCTACCAACTAGCGGGAGGGGAGACCCAGTACTTC
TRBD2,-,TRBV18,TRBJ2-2,CASSPQEGGPIGELFF,TGTGCCAGCTCACCACAGGAGGGAGGGCCCATCGGGGAGCTGTTTTTT
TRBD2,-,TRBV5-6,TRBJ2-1,CASSPAREGRYNEQFF,TGTGCCAGCAGCCCGGCGCGGGAGGGCAGATACAATGAGCAGTTCTTC